The entry that follows covers one TCR beta chain sequence. Its antigen is still unknown. Random hexamers were used to reverse transcribe an amount of 0.5 to 1 ug RNA. Multiplex immunoSEQ PCR targeted 54 Vbeta and 13 Jbeta TCR beta segments. Each CDR3 protein is one row after TCRdb ran MiXCR on the immunoSEQ multiplex PCR reads. Among 140,000 to 150,000 distinct CDR3 sequences listed, roughly 95% were seen once. CDR1 is SEHNR and CDR2 is FQNEAQ in the germline V gene (reference sequence). V was pared by 5 bases and J by 4 bases, with 8 bases of the junction left unmatched. This CDR3 contains 15 residues. This specimen belongs to a study of CD8 T cells in Susac syndrome. Findings of the study overall: The study admitted that it had a relatively small number of individuals in its TCR sequencing and HLA analysis.

TEMRA cells were FACS-enriched, unlike CD8+ and CD4+ T cells, which were negatively isolated. This sequence joins TRBV7-9 and TRBJ2-1, with 7 bases identical to TRBD2. The source material was CD4+ T cells from PBMCs. The source is a human donor with Susac syndrome. The DNA for the CDR3 is TGTGCCAGCAGCCCGGGCGGGGGTCAATACAATGAGCAGTTCTTC. Protein product: CASSPGGGQYNEQFF.